This entry is about one TCR beta chain. The investigators amplified TCR beta CDR3 regions from RNA transcripts. RT-PCR in the first round (using the HTBI primer set) targeted the TCR CDR3. Each CDR3 protein gets one entry after TCRdb re-called the multiplex PCR reads with MiXCR. The sample contains about 420,000 distinct CDR3 sequences, more than 15% of which appear only once. These data originate in a study of T cells in Graves' hyperthyroidism and ophthalmopathy. Input material: blood. This TCR was recovered from a woman aged 18-29 years with Graves' hyperthyroidism.

The CDR3: CASSVSESSGANVLTF. CDR3 nucleotides: TGCGCCAGCAGTGTCTCCGAAAGCTCTGGGGCCAACGTCCTGACTTTC. The chain has TRBV5-1 and TRBJ2-6; D gene ambiguous. Germline V CDR1 and CDR2: SGHRS, YFSETQ. V dropped 5 bases and J dropped 0 bases, with 12 bases sitting between them. The CDR3 has 16 residues.